The sequence of this TCR beta chain was determined in a study of blood T cells in healthy people across ages. Next came a second PCR, run for about 7 to 12 cycles, which used a sample-barcoded 5' primer along with a J-beta primer mix. Any given sample supplied a minimum of 2.5 million CDR3-containing paired-end reads. TCRdb reprocessed the 5' RACE reads via MiXCR and lists one record per CDR3 protein. Among over 550,000 distinct CDR3 sequences, about 30% were seen once, and the ten largest hold 15% to 19%. The CDR3 loop spans 15 amino acids. Germline V CDR1 and CDR2: SEHNR, FQNEAQ (reference sequence). Trimming stripped 5 bases from V and 4 bases from J, with 15 bases between. This clonotype was counted many times. What it binds is not known. Study-wide findings and caveats: Investigators treated diversity estimates from one million T cells as underestimates.

The chain has TRBV7-9 and TRBJ2-1, with D maybe TRBD1 (8 bases). The sequenced material came from blood. The sequence was obtained from a woman older than 75 in good health. The CDR3 DNA reads as TGTGCCAGCAGCCCACAGGGGGGGCGGTACAATGAGCAGTTCTTC. The encoded protein is CASSPQGGRYNEQFF.